Below, 6 T cell receptor beta chains from the same sample are listed, as sequenced in a study of blood T cells in healthy people across ages. Next came a second PCR, run for about 7 to 12 cycles, which used a sample-barcoded 5' primer along with a J-beta primer mix. MiXCR, run by TCRdb on the 5' RACE reads, gives a single entry per CDR3 protein. The sample has some 900,000 distinct CDR3 sequences, about 28% seen once. The sequencing input was blood. The receptor source for this set is a woman of 80 years or more in good health.

Regarding this clonotype: Its ends do not fully match the called genes, so a read error is possible. The chain links TRBV5-1 to TRBJ2-1; TRBD2 agrees at 11 bases. This CDR3 has 16 residues. Germline CDR1 and CDR2: SGHRS and YFSETQ. CDR3 DNA: TGCGCCAGCAGCTTGGTCCCTAGCGGGGGGATTAATGAGCAGTGCTTC. Its protein product is CASSLVPSGGINEQCF.

The sample holds a few counts of this clonotype. This rearrangement joins TRBV12-3 or TRBV12-4 to TRBJ1-6; tentatively, D is TRBD1 (6 bases). The length of the CDR3 is 13 residues. V was cut by 4 bases and J by 5 bases, with 6 bases left in between. CDR3 coding DNA: TGTGCCAGCAGTTCAGGGGATAATTCACCCCTCCACTTT. Translating it yields CASSSGDNSPLHF.

A single count supports this clonotype. The CDR3 sequence is CASSSTGGGTQYF. The CDR3 DNA reads TGTGCCAGCAGCTCAACAGGGGGTGGTACGCAGTATTTT. The rearrangement uses TRBV7-3 and TRBJ2-3; 8 bases match TRBD1. The ends lost 4 bases at V and 8 bases at J; junction bases unmatched: 5. This CDR3 comprises 13 residues. CDR1 is SGHTA, CDR2 FQGTGA, per germline.

This clonotype has a count of ten or more. The V call is TRBV7-2, the J call TRBJ2-5; 7 nucleotides agree with TRBD1. J was trimmed by 2 bases and V by 5 bases; bases with no gene match: 5. Germline V gene sequence: CDR1 SGHTA, CDR2 FQGNSA. This CDR3 is built from 14 residues. The CDR3 here is CASSRSRGQETQYF. The CDR3 nucleotides are TGTGCCAGCAGCCGGAGCAGGGGGCAAGAGACCCAGTACTTC.

This clonotype was recorded at least ten times. This chain uses TRBV20-1 with TRBJ1-2, with TRBD1 identical over 8 bases. The CDR3 runs to 15 residues. V shed 0 bases and J 3 bases; nucleotides not matched to a gene: 6. The germline V gene has CDR1 DFQATT and CDR2 SNEGSKA (reference sequence). The CDR3 DNA sequence: TGCAGTGCTAGAGATCAGGCAGGGGGCGACTATGGCTACACCTTC. Translating gives CSARDQAGGDYGYTF.

The chain employs TRBV7-2 and TRBJ1-1; D may be TRBD1 (5 bases). The CDR3 covers 15 residues. Trimming took off 0 bases at V and 0 bases at J, with 8 bases between the two ends. Germline values: CDR1 SGHTA, CDR2 FQGNSA. CDR3 bases: TGTGCCAGCAGCTTAGCCCGGGGGGTGAACACTGAAGCTTTCTTT. It translates to CASSLARGVNTEAFF. The full variable domain, in which reference TRBV7-2 and TRBJ1-1 provide the parts outside the CDR3, is GAGVSQSPSNKVTEKGKDVELRCDPISGHTALYWYRQSLGQGLEFLIYFQGNSAPDKSGLPSDRFSAERTGGSVSTLTIQRTQQEDSAVYLCASSLARGVNTEAFFGQGTRLTVV.